Listed below are T cell receptor beta chains from one sample, sequenced in a study of blood T cell repertoires in COVID-19. Sequencing was performed with immunoSEQ multiplex PCR; in TCRdb, only in-frame clones are kept and a portion is missing. Among around 140,000 clones, 87% were seen once, and the ten largest hold roughly 12%. The sequencing sample was made of PBMCs or T cells enriched from blood (not recorded which). These receptors came from a man aged 60 to 69 who had recovered from COVID-19. CDR3s include the opening cysteine and the closing phenylalanine or tryptophan. The order of the fields is V gene, D gene, clone size, J gene, CDR3 DNA, CDR3 protein. D genes are given only for firm matches. Size is omitted from some rows. Given values are once, few, many or a class for expanded clones.

>TRBV19|-|-|TRBJ1-5
TGTGCCAGTAGTATAGAGCACGACTCAGGCAATCAGCCCCAGCATTTT
CASSIEHDSGNQPQHF
>TRBV5-1|-|once|TRBJ2-7
TGCGCCAGCAGCCTCCCAACTGTGGGAGTGGTCGAGCAGTACTTC
CASSLPTVGVVEQYF
>TRBV5-5|-|-|TRBJ2-5
TGTGCCAGCAGCCGTTCTAGTGTAGAGACCCAGTACTTC
CASSRSSVETQYF
>TRBV2|TRBD1|-|TRBJ1-4
TGTGCCAGCAGCGCCGGGACAGCTAATGAAAAACTGTTTTTT
CASSAGTANEKLFF
>TRBV9|TRBD1|-|TRBJ1-5
TGTGCCAGCAGCCCAGACAGGGGACATCAGCCCCAGCATTTT
CASSPDRGHQPQHF
>TRBV19|TRBD1|-|TRBJ1-4
TGTGCCAGTAGTCCCCTGGGACAGGGGAGGGGAAAACTGTTTTTT
CASSPLGQGRGKLFF
>TRBV5-1|-|-|TRBJ2-7
TGCGCCAGCAGCCGGCGGGCCGGTAGCCAGATTTTCTACGAGCAGTACTTC
CASSRRAGSQIFYEQYF
>TRBV4-2|TRBD2|-|TRBJ2-3
TGTGCCAGCAGCGCCTTACTAGCGGGGCTCACAGATACGCAGTATTTT
CASSALLAGLTDTQYF
>TRBV27|-|-|TRBJ1-2
TGTGCCAGCAGTTCGACAGGCCCTGGATATGGCTACACCTTC
CASSSTGPGYGYTF
>TRBV9|-|-|TRBJ2-1
TGTGCCAGCAGCGTAGACGACGGGAGACTTGAGCAGTTCTTC
CASSVDDGRLEQFF
>TRBV29-1|-|once|TRBJ1-3
TGCAGCGTTCGATTAACAGGCTCCCCTGGAAACACCATATATTTT
CSVRLTGSPGNTIYF
>TRBV29-1|TRBD1|few|TRBJ1-1
TGCAGCGTCGACAGGGGTTGGAGGGCTGAAGCTTTCTTT
CSVDRGWRAEAFF
>TRBV13|-|-|TRBJ1-2
TGTGCCAGCAGCACCCGGAACTATGGCTACACCTTC
CASSTRNYGYTF
>TRBV28|-|few|TRBJ1-2
TGTGCCAGCAGTACCCCGGGCAGACAGGGCTACACCTTC
CASSTPGRQGYTF
>TRBV30|TRBD2|-|TRBJ2-7
TGTGCCTGGGCCGGTTTAGCGGGGGCCGAGCAGTACTTC
CAWAGLAGAEQYF
>TRBV29-1|-|-|TRBJ1-2
TGCAGCGTTGAAGATCTCAGGCAGGGGGGCTACACCTTC
CSVEDLRQGGYTF
>TRBV5-1|-|few|TRBJ1-5
TGCGCCAGCAGCCCCGACAGCTTTAGCAATCAGCCCCAGCATTTT
CASSPDSFSNQPQHF
>TRBV6-5|TRBD1|-|TRBJ1-1
TGTGCCAGCAGAGACCGGGACAGGGTGAACACTGAAGCTTTCTTT
CASRDRDRVNTEAFF
>TRBV28|TRBD2|-|TRBJ2-7
TGTGCCAGCAGCACCGGGACTAGAGGTGGCGAGCAGTACTTC
CASSTGTRGGEQYF
>TRBV28|-|-|TRBJ2-2
TGTGCCAGCAGTTCCCGGGGGAGGAGGACCGGGGAGCTGTTTTTT
CASSSRGRRTGELFF
>TRBV5-6|-|-|TRBJ1-2
TGTGCCAGCAGCTTGTTCTCCTCAGTTCCCCCTAACTATGGCTACACCTTC
CASSLFSSVPPNYGYTF
>TRBV7-9|-|-|TRBJ1-4
TGTGCCAGCAGCACGCGAGAGAATGAAAAACTGTTTTTT
CASSTRENEKLFF
>TRBV3-1/TRBV3-2|-|-|TRBJ1-2
TGTGCCAGCAGCCAAGATGAGAGTCTTGTCCGTTATGGCTACACCTTC
CASSQDESLVRYGYTF
>TRBV5-5|-|-|TRBJ2-7
TGTGCCAGCAGCCTACCGGCAGGGGTTTGGTTGAATTACGAGCAGTACTTC
CASSLPAGVWLNYEQYF
>TRBV15|TRBD2|few|TRBJ2-7
TGTGCCACCAGCCCTCGGGGAGGGAACTACGAGCAGTACTTC
CATSPRGGNYEQYF
>TRBV3-1/TRBV3-2|TRBD2|-|TRBJ2-7
TGTGCCAGCAGCCATCGGACTAGCGGGCGAGCCTACGAGCAGTACTTC
CASSHRTSGRAYEQYF
>TRBV4-1|TRBD2|-|TRBJ2-1
TGCGCCAGCAGCAAACGACTAGCGGGCCTCAATGAGCAGTTCTTC
CASSKRLAGLNEQFF
>TRBV18|-|-|TRBJ2-2
TGTGCCAGCTCAGCCGGGTTGGGACAAGCGAACACCGGGGAGCTGTTTTTT
CASSAGLGQANTGELFF